One sample yielded the 21 T cell receptor beta chains listed below, sequenced in a study of T cells in Graves' hyperthyroidism and ophthalmopathy. Researchers amplified the TCR beta CDR3 regions from RNA transcripts. The study used the HTBI primer set for a first-round RT-PCR of the TCR CDR3. TCRdb fed the multiplex PCR reads into MiXCR, producing one record per CDR3 protein. The sample has a few hundred thousand distinct CDR3 sequences, 40% to 55% seen once. Sequences were obtained from peripheral blood or thyroid tissue (not recorded which). Receptors were obtained from a woman younger than 35 with Graves' hyperthyroidism.

The chain employs TRBV7-6 and TRBJ2-7; 7 bases fit TRBD2. The J call is in doubt because the DNA end fits TRBJ2-1 better. Per germline, CDR1 SGHVS and CDR2 FNYEAQ. The CDR3 is made up of 15 amino acids. The CDR3 is CASRSGRSRNNEQFF. CDR3 DNA sequence: TGTGCCAGCCGTAGCGGGCGGTCCCGGAACAATGAGCAGTTCTTC.

A few counts support this clonotype. Given a much more abundant clone one base away, this may be a read error. V is TRBV24-1 and J is TRBJ1-2; 9 bases match TRBD1. The CDR3 length is 14 residues. J was trimmed by 7 bases and V by 4 bases; bases with no gene match: 6. Germline loops: CDR1 KGHDR, CDR2 SFDVKD. The CDR3, as DNA: TGTGCCACCAGTGACGGACAGGGGCCTCGTGGCTACACCTTC. This translates into CATSDGQGPRGYTF.

The chain has TRBV19 and TRBJ2-3; perhaps TRBD2 as D (5 bases). The CDR3 length is 16 residues. V gave up 4 bases and J gave up 11 bases, with 25 bases separating them. Per germline, CDR1 LNHDA and CDR2 SQIVND (reference sequence). DNA for the CDR3: TGTGCCAGTAGTACCTTCATAGCGTCGGCGTACAATGAGCAGTATTTT. It specifies CASSTFIASAYNEQYF.

This clonotype came up many times. This rearrangement joins TRBV7-8 to TRBJ1-2, with 8 bases aligning to TRBD1. Germline V CDR1 and CDR2: SGHVS, FQNEAQ. The CDR3 extends over 17 amino acids. The V segment lost 3 bases and the J segment 0 bases; nucleotides outside the gene matches: 9. The CDR3 loop reads CASSLQPGGPANYGYTF. CDR3 DNA: TGTGCCAGCAGCTTGCAACCAGGGGGCCCAGCTAACTATGGCTACACCTTC.

This clonotype appeared a few times. The chain employs TRBV7-8 and TRBJ2-3, with a possible D match to TRBD1 (5 bases). CDR3 length equals 14 residues. V was shortened by 1 base and J by 5 bases, with 10 bases between the two germline ends. From germline, CDR1 is SGHVS and CDR2 FQNEAQ. CDR3 amino acids: CASSLVSREDTQYF. CDR3 in DNA: TGTGCCAGCAGCTTAGTTAGCAGGGAAGATACGCAGTATTTT.

This clonotype has more than one count but fewer than ten. The rearrangement joins TRBV2 to TRBJ1-1; 9 nucleotides align to TRBD1. With 5 bases clipped from V and 4 bases from J, the junction kept 11 bases outside the gene matches. CDR1 is SNHLY and CDR2 is FYNNEI in the germline V gene. This CDR3 contains 16 residues. The CDR3 nucleotides are TGTGCCAGCAGTACCCCACGGGACAGGGTTTCCACTGAAGCTTTCTTT. The encoded protein is CASSTPRDRVSTEAFF.

This clonotype was observed once. An end of the junction differs from the germline gene, which may be a read error. The rearrangement uses TRBV20-1 and TRBJ1-1; a weak D match, TRBD1 (6 bases). CDR3 size: 13 residues. CDR1 is DFQATT, CDR2 SNEGSKA, per germline (reference sequence). CDR3 amino acids: CAWGRGVNTEAFF. CDR3 sequence (DNA): TGTGCCTGGGGAAGGGGGGTGAACACTGAAGCTTTCTTT.

The chain combines TRBV12-3 or TRBV12-4 with TRBJ2-5, with 7 bases lining up with TRBD2. Losses at the gene ends were 3 bases for V and 5 bases for J; bases not matched to a gene: 9. This CDR3 has 15 residues. CDR3 sequence (DNA): TGTGCCAGCAGTTTGACGGGGAGGGCCGTGGAGACCCAGTACTTC. Translated: CASSLTGRAVETQYF.

This rearrangement joins TRBV15 to TRBJ2-2, with TRBD2 matching 9 bases. Germline-derived CDR1 and CDR2 are LNHNV and YYDKDF (reference sequence). V was pared by 1 base and J by 1 base, with 10 bases of the junction left unmatched. CDR3 length equals 19 residues. In DNA, the CDR3 is TGTGCCACCAGCAGAGCTCTCCTACGGACTAGCGAGAACACCGGGGAGCTGTTTTTT. Protein sequence: CATSRALLRTSENTGELFF.

This clonotype was observed a handful of times. CDR3 in amino acids: CASSQLSRGNSPLHF. CDR3 sequence (DNA): TGCGCCAGCAGCCAACTCAGCAGGGGTAATTCACCCCTCCACTTT. The chain carries TRBV4-3 and TRBJ1-6; possible D gene TRBD1, 6 bases. There are 15 residues in the CDR3. In germline, CDR1 is LGHNA, CDR2 YSLEER. The V gene lost 2 bases and the J gene lost 6 bases, with 11 bases spanning the gap.

The V call is TRBV7-6, the J call TRBJ2-7; D perhaps matches TRBD2 (7 bases). V shed 8 bases and J shed 0 bases, with 17 bases lying between them. In germline, CDR1 is SGHVS, CDR2 FNYEAQ. CDR3 length: 15 residues. The CDR3 coding sequence is TGTGCCAGCGGCGGGGGAGGGGGGCCCTCCTACGAGCAGTACTTC. Translating it yields CASGGGGGPSYEQYF.

Points on this clonotype: Sequence at one end of the junction differs from germline and may be a read error. The chain uses TRBV6-1 and TRBJ2-5; TRBD2 matches 14 bases. Germline V gene lookup returns CDR1 MNHNS and CDR2 SASEGT. The CDR3 consists of 13 residues. The CDR3 DNA reads TGTGCCAGCAGTCTAGGGACTAGCGGGAGCCCTCGCTTC. The encoded protein is CASSLGTSGSPRF.

This clonotype has a count of ten or more. CDR3 in amino acids: CSAARGVGETQYF. The CDR3 bases are TGCAGTGCCGCCAGGGGCGTGGGAGAGACCCAGTACTTC. The genes are TRBV20-1 and TRBJ2-5; possible D gene TRBD1, 6 bases. The CDR3 consists of 13 residues. Germline-derived CDR1 and CDR2 are DFQATT and SNEGSKA (reference sequence). The ends were cut back, 6 bases at V and 4 bases at J, with 15 bases in the middle.

This clonotype was detected once. The chain joins TRBV19 to TRBJ1-2; 10 bases match TRBD1. The CDR3 contains 14 residues. V shed 6 bases and J 7 bases; nucleotides not matched to a gene: 8. CDR1 LNHDA and CDR2 SQIVND come from the germline V gene (reference sequence). The chain's CDR3 is CASSATGGLFGYTF. In DNA form, the CDR3 reads TGTGCCAGTAGCGCGACAGGGGGCTTGTTTGGCTACACCTTC.

This clonotype was picked up many times. CDR3 sequence: CASSPGTRKVPDEQYF. Written as DNA, the CDR3 is TGTGCCAGCAGTCCTGGGACTAGGAAAGTCCCCGACGAGCAGTACTTC. The J gene is TRBJ2-7, the V gene TRBV12-3 or TRBV12-4; 8 nucleotides agree with TRBD2. Trimming removed 5 bases from V and 5 bases from J; junction bases left unmatched: 14. The CDR3 loop spans 16 amino acids.

This clonotype was recorded many times. The chain carries TRBV25-1 and TRBJ2-3; 11 bases align to TRBD2. Germline CDR1 is MGHDK and CDR2 is SYGVNS. The V gene end was trimmed by 5 bases and the J gene end by 5 bases; junction bases not matched to a gene: 9. The CDR3 covers 16 residues. The DNA of the CDR3 is TGTGCCAGCAGTTCCAGACTAGCGGGATGGATAGATACGCAGTATTTT. Residues: CASSSRLAGWIDTQYF.

Ten or more counts support this clonotype. This rearrangement joins TRBV12-3 or TRBV12-4 to TRBJ2-7; D is uncertain. The V and J ends lost 6 bases and 0 bases respectively, with 12 bases between them. The CDR3 length is 14 residues. The CDR3 coding sequence is TGTGCCAGCAGCCAGACTGTGAGCTCCTACGAGCAGTACTTC. Amino acid sequence: CASSQTVSSYEQYF.

Concerning this clonotype itself: A much larger clone differs by one base, so this may be a read error. The chain uses TRBV7-9 and TRBJ2-6; D gene unclear. V lost 1 base and J 0 bases, leaving 19 bases between the germline ends. Germline V CDR1 and CDR2: SEHNR, FQNEAQ (reference sequence). This CDR3 is 20 amino acids long. CDR3 DNA sequence: TGTGCCAGCAGCTTAGAATTTATCGGCGAAGGCTCCTCTGGGGCCAACGTCCTGACTTTC. It translates to CASSLEFIGEGSSGANVLTF.

J is TRBJ1-2 and V is TRBV20-1; TRBD1 matches 8 bases. Germline CDR1 DFQATT, CDR2 SNEGSKA (reference sequence). The CDR3 has 15 residues. V gave up 8 bases and J gave up 2 bases; unmatched junction bases: 13. CDR3 loop: CSSSGTGTLNYGYTF. CDR3 nucleotides: TGCAGTTCCTCCGGGACAGGTACCCTGAACTATGGCTACACCTTC.

This clonotype was detected ten times or more. One end of the junction does not line up with germline, which may come from a read error. This rearrangement joins TRBV19 to TRBJ1-1, with D possibly being TRBD1 (5 bases). From germline, CDR1 is LNHDA and CDR2 SQIVND (reference sequence). The CDR3 runs to 12 residues. DNA for the CDR3: TGTGCCAGTAGTACGGCCGGGACTGTAGCTTTCTTT. This gives the protein CASSTAGTVAFF.

The sample holds many counts of this clonotype. The rearrangement joins TRBV20-1 to TRBJ1-2; a possible D gene is TRBD1 (6 bases). Germline assignment: CDR1 DFQATT and CDR2 SNEGSKA (reference sequence). The CDR3 is made up of 13 amino acids. Trimming left V 3 bases short and J 1 base short, with 9 bases between. DNA for the CDR3: TGCAGTGCTAGGGACAGCAATAACTATGGCTACACCTTC. Its protein product is CSARDSNNYGYTF.